The rows below give T cell receptor beta chains drawn from one sample of a study of blood T cell repertoires in COVID-19. Repertoires were generated with immunoSEQ multiplex PCR, while TCRdb's copy carries only in-frame clones and drops some. Of 190,000 or so clones listed, roughly 78% were seen once; the top ten hold about 3%. Input material: peripheral blood. The receptors were gathered from a woman aged 80 or over with active or convalescent COVID-19. The CDR3 runs from the conserved cysteine through the conserved F or W. Each record gives: clone size, V gene, J gene, D gene, CDR3 DNA, CDR3 protein. D genes are given only for firm matches. A clone size is listed for some rows: how often the clone was seen (once, few, many), or a class if it is expanded.

-	TRBV6-5	TRBJ2-1	-	TGTGCCGGAGCTTCCGGGACAATTAAAGGGGAGCAGTTCTTC	CAGASGTIKGEQFF
-	TRBV3-1/TRBV3-2	TRBJ2-3	-	TGTGCCAGCAGCCAAGCGCCTATTTCCACAGATACGCAGTATTTT	CASSQAPISTDTQYF
-	TRBV21-1	TRBJ1-6	-	TGTGCCAGCAACCTAGGACAGGGGCATTTACCTCCTATGTATAATTCACCCCTCCACTTT	CASNLGQGHLPPMYNSPLHF
-	TRBV5-4	TRBJ1-6	-	TGTGCCAGCAGCCTTAAACACCTTAATTCACCCCTCCACTTT	CASSLKHLNSPLHF
-	TRBV19	TRBJ1-1	-	TGTGCCAGTAGCCAATGGGGGGAGGAAACTGAAGCTTTCTTT	CASSQWGEETEAFF
-	TRBV28	TRBJ2-7	TRBD1	TGTGCCAGTCAACTCCTGACAGGGGGCGTGTACGAGCAGTACTTC	CASQLLTGGVYEQYF
-	TRBV4-1	TRBJ2-3	TRBD2	TGCGCCAGCAGCCGTCCCCGGGAGGACACGCAGTATTTT	CASSRPREDTQYF
-	TRBV5-5	TRBJ2-5	-	TGTGCCAGCAGCTCTGGACAGTTGGAGACCCAGTACTTC	CASSSGQLETQYF
once	TRBV18	TRBJ1-6	-	TGTGCCAGCTCAGGCAGAAATTCACCCCTCCACTTT	CASSGRNSPLHF
-	TRBV29-1	TRBJ2-3	-	TGCAGCGTTCTAAAGGGGGTTGCCACAGATACGCAGTATTTT	CSVLKGVATDTQYF
-	TRBV7-9	TRBJ1-2	-	TGTGCCAGCAGCTTACTTAAGGGAACCGCGGGACGCTATGGCTACACCTTC	CASSLLKGTAGRYGYTF
few	TRBV19	TRBJ2-7	TRBD1	TGTGCCAGTAGTTTGGCCGGGACAGGGATAAGCGAGCAGTACTTC	CASSLAGTGISEQYF
-	TRBV3-1/TRBV3-2	TRBJ2-7	-	TGTGCCAGCAGCCAACAACGGGAGGAGCAGTACTTC	CASSQQREEQYF
few	TRBV5-4	TRBJ1-3	TRBD1	TGTGCCAGCAGTTTGGTACCGGGACAGGGGGCTGGAAACACCATATATTTT	CASSLVPGQGAGNTIYF
few	TRBV15	TRBJ1-2	TRBD1	TGTGCCACCACCCCCCGGGACAGGGCCTATGGCTACACCTTC	CATTPRDRAYGYTF
-	TRBV6-5	TRBJ1-1	-	TGTGCCAGCAGTTCCACAAGACAGGTGAACACTGAAGCTTTCTTT	CASSSTRQVNTEAFF
-	TRBV5-6	TRBJ1-2	TRBD1	TGTGCCAGCAGCTTGGGACAGGGCTCTTTGAGCTATGGCTACACCTTC	CASSLGQGSLSYGYTF
-	TRBV4-3	TRBJ1-1	TRBD1	TGCGCCAGCAGCCAAGAGGACAGGGTGAACACTGAAGCTTTCTTT	CASSQEDRVNTEAFF
-	TRBV14	TRBJ2-1	-	TGTGCCAGCAGCCAAGAGACAGCCCTCAATGAGCAGTTCTTC	CASSQETALNEQFF
few	TRBV7-9	TRBJ1-1	-	TGTGCCAGCAGCTCAGAATTCGGGACATATGAAGCTTTCTTT	CASSSEFGTYEAFF
-	TRBV5-1	TRBJ1-1	-	TGCGCCAGCAGCTTCGCCCCCCAGGTAATGAACACTGAAGCTTTCTTT	CASSFAPQVMNTEAFF
-	TRBV5-1	TRBJ1-2	-	TGCGCCAGCAGCTTGGGCGGCAGGGGAACGGATGGCTACACCTTC	CASSLGGRGTDGYTF
-	TRBV19	TRBJ1-1	-	TGTGCCAGTAGTAATATACAGGGTTCAGCTTTCTTT	CASSNIQGSAFF
-	TRBV24-1	TRBJ2-5	TRBD1	TGTGCCACCAGTGATCCTGCGGGACAGGGTAGAGTACAGTACTTC	CATSDPAGQGRVQYF
once	TRBV3-1/TRBV3-2	TRBJ2-2	-	TGTGCCAGCAGCCGAGGACAGGGGGAGCTGTTTTTT	CASSRGQGELFF
-	TRBV3-1/TRBV3-2	TRBJ2-7	TRBD1	TGTGCCAGCAGCCACCAGGGGGCGAACGAGCAGTACTTC	CASSHQGANEQYF
-	TRBV5-1	TRBJ2-3	-	TGCGCCAGCAGCTTGGTTGGGGGGGCCCGCACAGATACGCAGTATTTT	CASSLVGGARTDTQYF
few	TRBV28	TRBJ1-6	-	TGTGCCAGCAGTTTGCCCGGTTCACCCCTCCACTTT	CASSLPGSPLHF
-	TRBV6-4	TRBJ2-2	-	TGTGCCAGCAGTGAGCAGGGGCGCCGCACCGGGGAGCTGTTTTTT	CASSEQGRRTGELFF
-	TRBV5-4	TRBJ2-3	TRBD1	TGTGCCAGCAGCGAAAAGGGGACAGGGAGGACAGATACGCAGTATTTT	CASSEKGTGRTDTQYF
-	TRBV7-2	TRBJ1-2	TRBD1	TGTGCCAGCAGATATAGGACAGGTCGGGCTGGCTACACCTTC	CASRYRTGRAGYTF
-	TRBV11-2	TRBJ2-1	TRBD1	TGTGCCAGCAGCTTATGGACCACAGCAACAGGGGAAGGTGAGCAGTTCTTC	CASSLWTTATGEGEQFF
-	TRBV5-1	TRBJ2-2	-	TGCGCCACCCGCGAAGAGCCGAACACCGGGGAGCTGTTTTTT	CATREEPNTGELFF
few	TRBV5-5	TRBJ2-7	-	TGTGCCAGCTCCTACTTTCTGGAGGGTTTTTACGAGCAGTACTTC	CASSYFLEGFYEQYF
-	TRBV28	TRBJ2-7	-	TGTGCCAGCAGGTCGGTAGGGAGCTCCTACGAGCAGTACTTC	CASRSVGSSYEQYF
once	TRBV5-1	TRBJ2-7	-	TGCGCCAGCAGCTTCAGGGGCTACCACGAGCAGTACTTC	CASSFRGYHEQYF
-	TRBV4-2	TRBJ1-4	-	TGTGCCAGCAGCCAAGTGAGCGGGGTTGCAACTAATGAAAAACTGTTTTTT	CASSQVSGVATNEKLFF
-	TRBV11-2	TRBJ2-3	TRBD2	TGTGCCAGCAGCTTAGGCGCGGGGGGGCTTACAGATACGCAGTATTTT	CASSLGAGGLTDTQYF
-	TRBV27	TRBJ1-2	TRBD1	TGTGCCAGCACCCGGACAGGGTCATATGGCTACACCTTC	CASTRTGSYGYTF